This TCR beta chain appears in the sequencing data of a study of TIL therapy for anti-PD-1-resistant metastatic lung cancer. Sample time point: pre-treatment sample, taken before nivolumab and TIL therapy. A remark on this clone: The junction shows a germline mismatch at one end, possibly a read error.

CDR1 is LGHNA and CDR2 is YSLEER in the germline V gene. There are 18 residues in the CDR3. The libraries were made with immunoSEQ v3. TCRdb keeps only in-frame clones here, not all; method: immunoSEQ multiplex PCR. The sample consists of approximately 53,000 clones, roughly 85% of them appearing once. This clonotype was obtained from a woman aged 30 to 85 with non-small cell lung cancer. The chain joins TRBV4-3 to TRBJ2-1; 14 bases are a match to TRBD2. This specimen was blood, taken at baseline. CDR3 bases: TGCGCCGGCAGCCAAGGGACTAGCGGGGGTTTATCCTACAATGAGCAGTTCTTC. Protein: CAGSQGTSGGLSYNEQFF.